These 30 T cell receptor beta chains came from one sample sequenced in a study of tumor-infiltrating lymphocytes in localized non-small cell lung cancer. Libraries were prepared by immunoSEQ multiplex PCR; TCRdb keeps only in-frame clonotypes and omits some of them. The sample has around 12,000 clones; just over 85% are singletons. Material for sequencing was uninvolved lung tissue not adjacent to the tumor. These TCRs come from a human donor with non-small cell lung cancer.

The chain links TRBV5-4 to TRBJ1-2; no firm D call. This CDR3 spans 13 amino acids. Germline CDR1 is SGHNT and CDR2 is YYREEE (reference sequence). Trimming removed 4 bases from V and 4 bases from J, with 11 bases in between. The CDR3 bases are TGTGCCAGCAGCCGGACGGAATTCTATGGCTACACCTTC. It yields the protein CASSRTEFYGYTF.

The sample holds a few counts of this clone. The chain recombines TRBV11-3 with TRBJ2-5; TRBD1 matches at 8 bases. This CDR3 is built from 13 residues. J lost 3 bases, V lost 5 bases, and 2 bases had no gene match. CDR1 is SGHNT and CDR2 is YENEEA in the germline V gene. CDR3 sequence reads: CASSVTGEETQYF. The CDR3 nucleotides are TGTGCCAGCAGCGTGACAGGGGAAGAGACCCAGTACTTC.

This clone was counted a single time. The chain combines TRBV5-4 with TRBJ1-2; 9 nucleotides match TRBD1. Trimming removed 4 bases from V and 4 bases from J; junction bases left unmatched: 11. Per germline, CDR1 SGHNT and CDR2 YYREEE (reference sequence). This CDR3 is built from 16 residues. Written as DNA, the CDR3 is TGTGCCAGCAGCCCACCTGGGACAGGGAAATCCTATGGCTACACCTTC. It yields the protein CASSPPGTGKSYGYTF. Full variable domain (missing parts from reference TRBV5-4 and TRBJ1-2): ETGVTQSPTHLIKTRGQQVTLRCSSQSGHNTVSWYQQALGQGPQFIFQYYREEENGRGNFPPRFSGLQFPNYSSELNVNALELDDSALYLCASSPPGTGKSYGYTFGSGTRLTVV.

The chain uses TRBV4-1 and TRBJ2-7, with D tentatively TRBD1 (5 bases). Germline V gene lookup returns CDR1 MGHRA and CDR2 YSYEKL. The CDR3 totals 15 residues. Deletions cut 4 bases from V and 5 bases from J, with 18 bases between. The CDR3 sequence: CASSLRLDILNEQYF. The DNA for the CDR3 is TGCGCCAGCAGCCTTCGGTTGGACATCTTAAACGAGCAGTACTTC.

The chain carries TRBV19 and TRBJ1-2, with 10 bases aligning to TRBD1. Germline loops: CDR1 LNHDA, CDR2 SQIVND (reference sequence). J was trimmed by 8 bases and V by 10 bases; bases with no gene match: 13. The CDR3 extends over 14 amino acids. As DNA, the CDR3 is TGTGCCACTAACGACAGGGGGCGCCTCCAAGGCTACACCTTC. This translates into CATNDRGRLQGYTF.

The V and J genes are TRBV29-1 and TRBJ2-2, with D possibly matching TRBD2 (5 bases). V was shortened by 1 base and J by 7 bases, with 16 bases between the two germline ends. Per germline, CDR1 SQVTM and CDR2 ANQGSEA. The CDR3 has 15 amino acids. Here the CDR3 DNA reads TGCAGCGTTGAAGCCCCCTGGACTGCCCACGGGGAGCTGTTTTTT. Translation: CSVEAPWTAHGELFF.

The chain has TRBV11-2 and TRBJ1-4; 7 positions match TRBD1. Unmatched junction bases numbered 6, after V lost 7 bases and J lost 10 bases. The CDR3 consists of 12 residues. The germline gives CDR1 SGHAT, CDR2 FQNNGV. DNA of the CDR3: TGTGCCAGCACCACAGGGGCCGGAAAACTGTTTTTT. Translating gives CASTTGAGKLFF.

The chain is built from TRBV4-3 and TRBJ2-5; 8 nucleotides align to TRBD2. The CDR3 is made up of 12 amino acids. Germline trimming cut 2 bases from V and 7 bases from J; bases unmatched to any gene: 0. Germline loops: CDR1 LGHNA, CDR2 YSLEER. This chain's CDR3 is CASSQSGGTQYF. CDR3 nucleotide sequence: TGCGCCAGCAGCCAAAGCGGGGGGACCCAGTACTTC.

The chain recombines TRBV27 with TRBJ2-7; D possibly corresponds to TRBD1 (6 bases). Per germline, CDR1 MNHEY and CDR2 SMNVEV (reference sequence). The germline V and J ends were trimmed by 2 bases and 6 bases, with 14 bases remaining between them. This CDR3 is 14 amino acids long. The CDR3 DNA follows: TGTGCCAGCAGTTTAAACCCCCGAGGGGGCGAGCAGTACTTC. Protein: CASSLNPRGGEQYF.

This chain joins TRBV6-1 and TRBJ1-1; D uncertain. Per the germline V gene, CDR1 is MNHNS and CDR2 is SASEGT. The V gene lost 2 bases and the J gene lost 1 base, with 8 bases spanning the gap. This CDR3 is 14 amino acids long. The CDR3 protein is CASSEWVKNTEAFF. As DNA, the CDR3 is TGTGCCAGCAGTGAATGGGTTAAGAACACTGAAGCTTTCTTT.

The rearrangement links TRBV4-2 to TRBJ1-2; D ambiguous. The germline V and J ends were trimmed by 0 bases and 5 bases, with 7 bases remaining between them. Germline V gives CDR1 LGHNA, CDR2 YNFKEQ. The CDR3 has 13 amino acids. CDR3 loop: CASSQDADYGYTF. In nucleotides, the CDR3 is TGTGCCAGCAGCCAAGACGCGGATTATGGCTACACCTTC.

CDR3 sequence reads: CASSQVYSGLSTDTQYF. For the CDR3, the DNA is TGCGCCAGCAGCCAAGTGTACAGCGGGTTAAGCACAGATACGCAGTATTTT. The chain is built from TRBV4-1 and TRBJ2-3; TRBD2 might be the D (6 bases). V lost 1 base, J lost 0 bases, and 14 bases lay in between. The CDR3 extends over 17 amino acids. Looked up from germline, CDR1 is MGHRA and CDR2 is YSYEKL.

The chain has TRBV20-1 and TRBJ2-5; D gene uncertain. CDR3 length: 11 amino acids. Germline values: CDR1 DFQATT, CDR2 SNEGSKA (reference sequence). V gave up 3 bases and J gave up 3 bases, with 5 bases separating them. The CDR3 protein is CSASVKETQYF. The DNA for the CDR3 is TGCAGTGCTAGTGTTAAAGAGACCCAGTACTTC.

The chain has TRBV6-6 and TRBJ1-5; D call uncertain. Germline V gene sequence: CDR1 MNHNY, CDR2 SVGAGI (reference sequence). This CDR3 region has 16 residues. With 6 bases removed from V and 1 base from J, the gap between germline ends came to 16 bases. The CDR3 bases are TGTGCCAGCAGGTCCGGAACAGTTTTCAGCAATCAGCCCCAGCATTTT. Translation gives CASRSGTVFSNQPQHF.

This clone was observed a handful of times. This rearrangement joins TRBV2 to TRBJ1-6; D not resolved. Trimming shortened V by 7 bases and J by 6 bases, and 16 bases separated the two germline ends. This CDR3 spans 15 amino acids. Per germline, CDR1 SNHLY and CDR2 FYNNEI. This chain's CDR3 is CASNPRGGVNSPLHF. The CDR3 region has the DNA TGTGCCAGCAACCCACGGGGTGGGGTTAATTCACCCCTCCACTTT. The entire variable domain, with the rest obtained from reference TRBV2 and TRBJ1-6, is as follows: EPEVTQTPSHQVTQMGQEVILRCVPISNHLYFYWYRQILGQKVEFLVSFYNNEISEKSEIFDDQFSVERPDGSNFTLKIRSTKLEDSAMYFCASNPRGGVNSPLHFGNGTRLTVT.

This chain links TRBV7-9 with TRBJ2-1; D possibly corresponds to TRBD2 (6 bases). The length of the CDR3 is 14 residues. The ends were cut back, 4 bases at V and 5 bases at J, with 12 bases in the middle. In germline, CDR1 is SEHNR, CDR2 FQNEAQ (reference sequence). For the CDR3, the DNA is TGTGCCAGCAGCTCCTTAACGGGGGACAATGAGCAGTTCTTC. This gives the protein CASSSLTGDNEQFF.

The rearrangement joins TRBV5-5 to TRBJ1-2; D unclear. V was clipped by 3 bases and J by 8 bases, with 14 bases between them. Germline CDR1 and CDR2: SGHKS and YYEKEE (reference sequence). The CDR3 has 13 amino acids. For the CDR3, the DNA is TGTGCCAGCAGCTCGGACCCGGGGAGAGGCTACACCTTC. Its translation: CASSSDPGRGYTF.

This chain connects TRBV7-2 to TRBJ1-2; no reliable D call. V was clipped by 2 bases and J by 1 base, with 8 bases between them. Germline lookup yields CDR1 SGHTA and CDR2 FQGNSA. The CDR3 has 14 residues. The CDR3 bases are TGTGCCAGCAGCTTATCTGAGGGTAACTATGGCTACACCTTC. Protein sequence: CASSLSEGNYGYTF.

The chain employs TRBV9 and TRBJ2-1; TRBD2 might be the D (5 bases). Germline V gives CDR1 SGDLS, CDR2 YYNGEE. This CDR3 has 14 amino acids. V shed 0 bases and J shed 13 bases, with 17 bases lying between them. DNA for the CDR3: TGTGCCAGCAGCGTAGTCCCCTTGGCAGCGGTACAGTTCTTC. Translating gives CASSVVPLAAVQFF.

This clone has more than one count but fewer than ten. A read error may account for a junction end that differs from germline. The chain uses TRBV6-1 and TRBJ1-5; D is unclear. The CDR3 length is 13 residues. The germline V gene has CDR1 MNHNS and CDR2 SASEGT. CDR3: CASSDSSSQPQHF. The CDR3 DNA sequence: TGTGCCAGCAGTGATTCAAGCAGTCAGCCCCAGCATTTT.

The rearrangement joins TRBV10-2 to TRBJ2-7; no clear D. The CDR3 has 15 residues. Trimming removed 6 bases from V and 1 base from J, with 16 bases in between. CDR1 WSHSY and CDR2 SAAADI come from the germline V gene. The CDR3 sequence: CASSEYIEPSYEQYF. CDR3 nucleotide sequence: TGCGCCAGCAGCGAATACATAGAGCCTTCCTACGAGCAGTACTTC.

The chain has TRBV30 and TRBJ2-3; D is perhaps TRBD2 (6 bases). CDR1 and CDR2 from the germline V gene are GTSNPN and SVGIG (reference sequence). Trimming left V 0 bases short and J 0 bases short, with 22 bases between. The CDR3 has 19 amino acids. The CDR3 DNA sequence: TGTGCCTGGAGTGTATACGGGGGAGACCTAATTTCTAGCACAGATACGCAGTATTTT. Protein product: CAWSVYGGDLISSTDTQYF.

The table lists this clone with a few counts. The rearrangement links TRBV9 to TRBJ1-3, with D maybe TRBD1 (6 bases). CDR1 SGDLS and CDR2 YYNGEE come from the germline V gene. With 4 bases removed from V and 0 bases from J, the gap between germline ends came to 14 bases. The CDR3 loop spans 16 amino acids. In DNA, the CDR3 is TGTGCCAGCAGCACTAGTAGGGGACACTCTGGAAACACCATATATTTT. Translated, it gives CASSTSRGHSGNTIYF.

This chain uses TRBV6-1 with TRBJ2-1; 11 positions agree with TRBD1. Germline V gives CDR1 MNHNS, CDR2 SASEGT. Losses at the gene ends were 3 bases for V and 7 bases for J; bases not matched to a gene: 5. This CDR3 contains 15 residues. CDR3 nucleotide sequence: TGTGCCAGCAGTGATAGGGGGACAGGGGGGAATGAGCAGTTCTTC. It specifies CASSDRGTGGNEQFF.

V and J are TRBV4-1 and TRBJ1-2; 8 nucleotides align to TRBD1. The CDR3 extends over 17 amino acids. Trimming cost V 0 bases and J 2 bases; bases outside gene matches: 8. CDR1 and CDR2 from the germline V gene are MGHRA and YSYEKL. CDR3 loop: CASSQETGQVPNYGYTF. Here the CDR3 DNA reads TGCGCCAGCAGCCAAGAGACGGGACAGGTACCGAACTATGGCTACACCTTC.

The chain uses TRBV2 and TRBJ2-3; D could derive from TRBD1 or TRBD2 (6 bases each). The CDR3 length is 15 residues. Germline loops: CDR1 SNHLY, CDR2 FYNNEI. Trimming took 4 bases from V and 2 from J, leaving 13 bases between them. The CDR3 protein is CASSGDGGLTDTQYF. CDR3 bases: TGTGCCAGCAGTGGGGACGGGGGCCTCACAGATACGCAGTATTTT.

The rearrangement uses TRBV5-1 and TRBJ1-1; D gene ambiguous. Deletions cut 4 bases from V and 4 bases from J, with 26 bases between. The CDR3 has 18 amino acids. The V gene's germline CDR1 is SGHRS and CDR2 YFSETQ. In nucleotides, the CDR3 is TGCGCCAGCAGCAGGTCCCTGCATGGGTTTACTGAAAGCACTGAAGCTTTCTTT. Residues: CASSRSLHGFTESTEAFF.

The V call is TRBV30, the J call TRBJ2-7; D is perhaps TRBD1 or TRBD2 (5 bases each). The CDR3 is 15 residues long. V lost 2 bases to trimming and J lost 0 bases, with 14 bases between them. Germline V CDR1 and CDR2: GTSNPN, SVGIG (reference sequence). The CDR3 region is CAWSPRDAGSYEQYF. The CDR3 nucleotides read TGTGCCTGGAGTCCCCGGGACGCCGGCTCCTACGAGCAGTACTTC.

This chain connects TRBV5-6 to TRBJ2-4, with a possible D match to TRBD1 (5 bases). CDR3 length: 14 amino acids. Germline CDR1 and CDR2: SGHDT and YYEEEE. The V and J ends lost 1 base and 1 base respectively, with 6 bases between them. CDR3 region: CASSLPGAKNIQYF. In nucleotides, the CDR3 is TGTGCCAGCAGCTTGCCAGGGGCCAAAAACATTCAGTACTTC.

This clone was seen only once. This CDR3 reads CASSYTTGYSNQPQHF. The CDR3 nucleotides are TGTGCCAGCAGTTACACCACAGGGTATAGCAATCAGCCCCAGCATTTT. The chain recombines TRBV6-5 with TRBJ1-5, with TRBD1 as a possible D gene (6 bases). V lost 2 bases and J 0 bases, leaving 11 bases between the germline ends. The germline CDR1 and CDR2 sequences are MNHEY and SVGAGI. This CDR3 is 16 amino acids long.